The 31 T cell receptor beta chains presented below share a single source sample, sequenced in a study of beta chain features in type 1 diabetes (dated by TCRdb to between 2018 and 2020). Library method: the immunoSEQ multiplex PCR assay. The High Capacity cDNA Reverse Transcription Kit was used to reverse transcribe all of the isolated RNA, meaning that expressed TCRB transcripts were what got sequenced. TCRdb took this table from immuneACCESS and kept in-frame rearrangements with V and J called. Such tables lack part of the clones; where checked against another copy, unresolved V genes explain under half of the gap, and the rest is unexplained. The sample has 350,000 to 400,000 clones on record, roughly 16% of them singletons. The biggest ten clones account for roughly 0.019% of the sample. The specimen sequenced was naive CD4+ T cells from blood. In light of the paper, this sample's cell subset or site label describes: true naive CD4+ T cells. The receptors shown here come from a woman in her late teens or twenties in good health.

The chain has TRBV19 and TRBJ2-2; 9 positions agree with TRBD1. The V segment lost 6 bases and the J segment 4 bases; nucleotides outside the gene matches: 3. The V gene's germline CDR1 is LNHDA and CDR2 SQIVND (reference sequence). The length of the CDR3 is 14 residues. CDR3: CASSTGGFTGELFF. DNA of the CDR3: TGTGCCAGTAGCACAGGGGGCTTCACCGGGGAGCTGTTTTTT.

Only a few counts were recorded for this clone. The chain recombines TRBV15 with TRBJ1-5; D is possibly TRBD1 (6 bases). This CDR3 comprises 15 residues. Trimming removed 0 bases from V and 6 bases from J, with 12 bases in between. CDR1 LNHNV and CDR2 YYDKDF come from the germline V gene (reference sequence). The CDR3 nucleotides are TGTGCCACCAGCAGAGATAAGGGGGTGAGTCAGCCCCAGCATTTT. Its translation is CATSRDKGVSQPQHF. Complete variable domain (other parts from reference TRBV15 and TRBJ1-5): DAMVIQNPRYQVTQFGKPVTLSCSQTLNHNVMYWYQQKSSQAPKLLFHYYDKDFNNEADTPDNFQSRRPNTSFCFLDIRSPGLGDTAMYLCATSRDKGVSQPQHFGDGTRLSIL.

This clone was picked up a small number of times. V usage is TRBV30 and J usage is TRBJ2-3; D gene uncertain. The germline V gene has CDR1 GTSNPN and CDR2 SVGIG (reference sequence). CDR3 size: 12 residues. V lost 2 bases and J lost 8, with 11 bases in between. CDR3 in amino acids: CAWSLDVGTQYF. The CDR3 DNA follows: TGTGCCTGGAGTCTAGACGTGGGTACGCAGTATTTT.

This clone occurred a few times. The gene calls are TRBV30 and TRBJ1-3; D is unclear. Germline V gene data show CDR1 as GTSNPN and CDR2 as SVGIG (reference sequence). V gave up 3 bases and J gave up 4 bases, with 13 bases separating them. CDR3 length: 14 amino acids. The CDR3 region is CAWSPRGGGNTIYF. The CDR3 DNA follows: TGTGCCTGGAGCCCCCGGGGAGGAGGAAACACCATATATTTT.

The CDR3 bases are TGTGCCACCAGTTACGGACTGGCCTCGGGCTATGGCTACACCTTC. Translating it yields CATSYGLASGYGYTF. This chain joins TRBV15 and TRBJ1-2; D is uncertain. Germline-derived CDR1 and CDR2 are LNHNV and YYDKDF (reference sequence). Between the trimmed V and J ends, which lost 6 bases and 4 bases, there was a span of 18 bases. The CDR3 totals 15 residues.

The CDR3 spells CASSLGLAGQYF. The CDR3 nucleotides read TGTGCCAGCAGTCTCGGACTAGCGGGACAGTACTTC. The rearrangement uses TRBV6-6 and TRBJ2-7; 12 bases align to TRBD2. V was clipped by 5 bases and J by 10 bases; unmatched bases: 3. From germline, CDR1 is MNHNY and CDR2 SVGAGI (reference sequence). This CDR3 comprises 12 residues.

This clone came up a few times. This chain uses TRBV2 with TRBJ2-1; TRBD1 might be the D (5 bases). The CDR3 loop spans 12 amino acids. The ends were cut back, 11 bases at V and 13 bases at J, with 21 bases in the middle. Germline V lookup: CDR1 SNHLY, CDR2 FYNNEI. The CDR3 sequence is CAGARQYDIQFF. The CDR3 DNA follows: TGTGCCGGAGCTAGACAGTACGATATTCAGTTCTTC.

This clone was observed a handful of times. The V gene is TRBV7-8, the J gene TRBJ2-5, with TRBD1 matching over 7 bases. V dropped 5 bases and J dropped 3; count of bases not matched to a gene: 6. Germline loops: CDR1 SGHVS, CDR2 FQNEAQ. There are 14 residues in the CDR3. The CDR3 is CASSVGTVEETQYF. For the CDR3, the DNA is TGTGCCAGCAGCGTCGGGACAGTCGAAGAGACCCAGTACTTC.

The chain joins TRBV6-5 to TRBJ1-5; no firm D call. Germline V gives CDR1 MNHEY, CDR2 SVGAGI. Trimming stripped 0 bases from V and 2 bases from J, with 8 bases between. This CDR3 has 15 amino acids. The CDR3 region is CASSYSNSRNQPQHF. The CDR3 coding sequence is TGTGCCAGCAGTTACTCGAACTCCCGCAATCAGCCCCAGCATTTT.

This chain links TRBV27 with TRBJ1-2; TRBD1 aligns across 8 bases. CDR1 and CDR2 from the germline V gene are MNHEY and SMNVEV (reference sequence). The CDR3 is made up of 15 amino acids. After removal of 6 bases from V and 3 bases from J, the junction contained 9 bases not matched to a gene. As DNA, the CDR3 is TGTGCCAGCAGCCTTTCCCCGACAGGGGACTATGGCTACACCTTC. Its protein product is CASSLSPTGDYGYTF.

The J gene is TRBJ1-5, the V gene TRBV23-1, with TRBD1 matching 8 bases. TRBV23-1 has ORF status, its function being uncertain. The CDR3 is 14 residues long. J was trimmed by 4 bases and V by 3 bases; bases with no gene match: 2. CDR3 in DNA: TGCGCCAGCAGTCACCGACAGGGGAATCAGCCCCAGCATTTT. Protein sequence: CASSHRQGNQPQHF.

This clone has just a few counts. The rearrangement uses TRBV30 and TRBJ1-3; TRBD1 agrees at 10 bases. This CDR3 spans 17 amino acids. Germline CDR1 GTSNPN, CDR2 SVGIG (reference sequence). V lost 2 bases to trimming and J lost 5 bases; unmatched junction nucleotides: 12. Here the CDR3 DNA reads TGTGCCTGGAGTCCAGAGACAGGGGGCAGAAGTAGAAACACCATATATTTT. Translation: CAWSPETGGRSRNTIYF. Full variable domain (outside the CDR3, taken from reference TRBV30 and TRBJ1-3): SQTIHQWPATLVQPVGSPLSLECTVEGTSNPNLYWYRQAAGRGLQLLFYSVGIGQISSEVPQNLSASRPQDRQFILSSKKLLLSDSGFYLCAWSPETGGRSRNTIYFGEGSWLTVV.

A few counts support this clone. The chain is built from TRBV28 and TRBJ2-6; weak D call: TRBD2 (6 bases). CDR1 is MDHEN, CDR2 SYDVKM, per germline. The CDR3 has 18 amino acids. The germline V and J ends were trimmed by 5 bases and 0 bases, with 17 bases remaining between them. The CDR3 sequence is CASSPGTQLFSGANVLTF. The CDR3 nucleotides are TGTGCCAGCAGTCCGGGGACTCAGCTCTTCTCTGGGGCCAACGTCCTGACTTTC.

The rearrangement links TRBV30 to TRBJ1-5, with 7 bases identical to TRBD1. Losses at the gene ends were 0 bases for V and 7 bases for J; bases not matched to a gene: 3. The CDR3 has 13 amino acids. Per germline, CDR1 GTSNPN and CDR2 SVGIG (reference sequence). The CDR3: CAWSVRGPQPQHF. The CDR3, as DNA: TGTGCCTGGAGTGTAAGGGGGCCACAGCCCCAGCATTTT.

The V call is TRBV19, the J call TRBJ2-1; no reliable D call. V was pared by 10 bases and J by 3 bases, with 13 bases between. The CDR3 spans 13 residues. Per the germline V gene, CDR1 is LNHDA and CDR2 is SQIVND (reference sequence). The DNA of the CDR3 is TGTGCCACCTATGGGCCCATCTACAATGAGCAGTTCTTC. Protein: CATYGPIYNEQFF.

CDR3 protein: CASQVGLANTGELFF. The CDR3 nucleotides are TGTGCCAGCCAAGTAGGACTGGCGAACACCGGGGAGCTGTTTTTT. V gene TRBV7-8 combines with J gene TRBJ2-2; maybe TRBD2 (5 bases). Per germline, CDR1 SGHVS and CDR2 FQNEAQ. The CDR3 loop spans 15 amino acids. V lost 8 bases and J lost 0, with 13 bases in between.

This clone was detected a few times. The chain recombines TRBV30 with TRBJ2-3; tentative D call: TRBD2 (6 bases). The length of the CDR3 is 13 residues. Germline values: CDR1 GTSNPN, CDR2 SVGIG (reference sequence). The V end was cut by 3 bases, the J end by 3 bases, with 10 bases between. The CDR3 is CAWRPRGTDTQYF. CDR3 coding DNA: TGTGCCTGGAGGCCTCGGGGGACAGATACGCAGTATTTT. Combining the CDR3 with reference TRBV30 and TRBJ2-3 gives the whole variable domain SQTIHQWPATLVQPVGSPLSLECTVEGTSNPNLYWYRQAAGRGLQLLFYSVGIGQISSEVPQNLSASRPQDRQFILSSKKLLLSDSGFYLCAWRPRGTDTQYFGPGTRLTVL.

The chain employs TRBV7-9 and TRBJ2-1; D perhaps matches TRBD2 (6 bases). Per germline, CDR1 SEHNR and CDR2 FQNEAQ (reference sequence). CDR3 length equals 15 residues. Trimming took off 3 bases at V and 10 bases at J, with 19 bases between the two ends. CDR3 sequence reads: CASSLTGTPTQEQFF. The CDR3 coding sequence is TGTGCCAGCAGCTTGACCGGGACTCCCACCCAGGAGCAGTTCTTC.

This clone was picked up a small number of times. The chain uses TRBV4-2 and TRBJ2-5; 12 bases line up with TRBD2. CDR1 and CDR2 from the germline V gene are LGHNA and YNFKEQ. The CDR3 runs to 16 residues. J lost 5 bases, V lost 4 bases, and 8 bases had no gene match. In DNA, the CDR3 is TGTGCCAGCAGCCGCCGACTAGCGGGAGAGGAGGAGACCCAGTACTTC. Protein product: CASSRRLAGEEETQYF.

This clone turned up a few times. The CDR3 DNA is TGTGCCAGCTCGGAGGGACAGAGGACCTACGAGCAGTACTTC. Protein sequence: CASSEGQRTYEQYF. This chain links TRBV18 with TRBJ2-7; a possible D gene is TRBD1 (7 bases). Looked up from germline, CDR1 is KGHSH and CDR2 is LQKENI. The CDR3 runs 14 residues. Trimming cost V 6 bases and J 2 bases, with 14 bases left between them.

This clone appeared a few times. V is TRBV2 and J is TRBJ1-1, with TRBD1 matching over 7 bases. V shed 2 bases and J 10 bases; nucleotides not matched to a gene: 10. The CDR3 is made up of 14 amino acids. Germline V gives CDR1 SNHLY, CDR2 FYNNEI. CDR3: CASSELVQGYGAFF. CDR3 DNA sequence: TGTGCCAGCAGTGAACTCGTACAGGGGTATGGAGCTTTCTTT.

V is TRBV18 and J is TRBJ1-1; D uncertain. Trimming left V 4 bases short and J 1 base short, with 7 bases between. The CDR3 has 13 residues. The germline gives CDR1 KGHSH, CDR2 LQKENI. In nucleotides, the CDR3 is TGTGCCAGCTCACTCACAAGGAACACTGAAGCTTTCTTT. Its translation is CASSLTRNTEAFF.

The V and J genes are TRBV5-4 and TRBJ2-3; D may be TRBD2 (6 bases). Trimming took 4 bases from V and 5 from J, leaving 11 bases between them. CDR1 SGHNT and CDR2 YYREEE come from the germline V gene (reference sequence). The CDR3 runs to 13 residues. As DNA, the CDR3 is TGTGCCAGCAGCACCGGGAGAGAAGATACGCAGTATTTT. It yields the protein CASSTGREDTQYF.

In this sample, this clone turned up a few times. The chain joins TRBV5-1 to TRBJ1-5; 8 bases align to TRBD1. V was pared by 4 bases and J by 2 bases, with 8 bases of the junction left unmatched. The V gene's germline CDR1 is SGHRS and CDR2 YFSETQ. The CDR3 is 16 amino acids. CDR3 bases: TGCGCCAGCAGCCCCGGACAGGGTGGGGGCAATCAGCCCCAGCATTTT. Translated: CASSPGQGGGNQPQHF.

This clone has more than one count but fewer than ten. The V gene is TRBV30, the J gene TRBJ2-1; D not resolved. Germline loops: CDR1 GTSNPN, CDR2 SVGIG (reference sequence). With 0 bases removed from V and 0 bases from J, the gap between germline ends came to 6 bases. There are 14 residues in the CDR3. The CDR3 DNA reads as TGTGCCTGGAGTGTATTCAGCTCCTACAATGAGCAGTTCTTC. Amino acid sequence: CAWSVFSSYNEQFF.

The chain joins TRBV19 to TRBJ1-2; D is unclear. Germline V lookup: CDR1 LNHDA, CDR2 SQIVND (reference sequence). CDR3 length: 14 amino acids. V shed 4 bases and J shed 8 bases, with 17 bases lying between them. CDR3 sequence reads: CASSTPPGAYGYTF. CDR3 bases: TGTGCCAGTAGTACCCCCCCGGGAGCATACGGCTACACCTTC.

The chain recombines TRBV30 with TRBJ2-7, with 9 nucleotides matching TRBD1. Germline V gene sequence: CDR1 GTSNPN, CDR2 SVGIG (reference sequence). There are 14 residues in the CDR3. V was clipped by 4 bases and J by 6 bases; unmatched bases: 10. This CDR3 reads CAWMGQGSLLEQYF. Written as DNA, the CDR3 is TGTGCCTGGATGGGACAGGGAAGCCTCCTCGAGCAGTACTTC.

Only a few counts were recorded for this clone. Other DNA sequences in this sample translate to the same CDR3. V is TRBV5-1 and J is TRBJ1-1, with TRBD1 matching 8 bases. Germline CDR1 SGHRS, CDR2 YFSETQ. V was pared by 4 bases and J by 1 base, with 3 bases of the junction left unmatched. This CDR3 comprises 14 residues. The CDR3 is CASSLDRGNTEAFF. DNA for the CDR3: TGCGCCAGCAGCCTTGACAGGGGGAACACTGAAGCTTTCTTT.

The chain is built from TRBV15 and TRBJ1-2, with a weak D call TRBD1 (5 bases). The CDR3 length is 13 residues. Trimming removed 0 bases from V and 7 bases from J, with 9 bases in between. Germline assignment: CDR1 LNHNV and CDR2 YYDKDF (reference sequence). CDR3 protein: CATSRDRRGGYTF. Written as DNA, the CDR3 is TGTGCCACCAGCAGAGATCGTAGGGGTGGCTACACCTTC.

This clone was detected a few times. V usage is TRBV27 and J usage is TRBJ1-2; D may be TRBD1 (6 bases). The CDR3 length is 13 residues. V shed 6 bases and J shed 2 bases, with 10 bases lying between them. Germline CDR1 is MNHEY and CDR2 is SMNVEV (reference sequence). The CDR3 protein is CASSWTVNYGYTF. The CDR3 DNA reads as TGTGCCAGCAGCTGGACAGTGAACTATGGCTACACCTTC.

This clone was observed a few times. The rearrangement joins TRBV9 to TRBJ2-1, with TRBD2 matching 9 bases. The CDR3 sequence is 15 residues long. CDR1 is SGDLS and CDR2 is YYNGEE in the germline V gene. Trimming took 4 bases from V and 5 from J; bases not matched to a gene: 7. CDR3 nucleotide sequence: TGTGCCAGCAGCCCTATTGGCGGGAGGGACAATGAGCAGTTCTTC. Amino acids: CASSPIGGRDNEQFF.